One and the same sample provided the 22 T cell receptor beta chains below, sequenced in a study of early T cells in non-severe SARS-CoV-2 infection. TCRdb reprocessed the 5' RACE reads with MiXCR, giving one entry per CDR3 protein. The data contain tens of thousands of distinct CDR3 sequences, around a tenth of them singletons. Sequencing was performed on whole blood. The origin of the receptors is an adult who was a healthcare worker with PCR-confirmed SARS-CoV-2 infection or an uninfected control (not recorded which).

This clonotype was recorded many times. This chain links TRBV7-9 with TRBJ2-5; no firm D call. Germline V lookup: CDR1 SEHNR, CDR2 FQNEAQ (reference sequence). The CDR3 is made up of 14 amino acids. V was pared by 3 bases and J by 1 base, with 9 bases between. CDR3 DNA: TGTGCCAGCAGCTTTTTGGGGTTCCAAGAGACCCAGTACTTC. Protein: CASSFLGFQETQYF. The entire variable domain, with the rest obtained from reference TRBV7-9 and TRBJ2-5, is as follows: DTGVSQNPRHKITKRGQNVTFRCDPISEHNRLYWYRQTLGQGPEFLTYFQNEAQLEKSRLLSDRFSAERPKGSFSTLEIQRTEQGDSAMYLCASSFLGFQETQYFGPGTRLLVL.

In its sample, this clonotype was seen a few times. This sequence joins TRBV12-3 or TRBV12-4 and TRBJ2-2; maybe TRBD2 (6 bases). Trimming pared 6 bases from V and 5 bases from J, leaving 16 bases between. This CDR3 is built from 15 residues. In nucleotides, the CDR3 is TGTGCCAGCAGCCTTAGCGGAGGGGTTACCGGGGAGCTGTTTTTT. Translated: CASSLSGGVTGELFF.

This clonotype was recorded many times. This chain connects TRBV5-6 to TRBJ1-4; the match to TRBD1 covers 8 bases. Germline trimming cut 4 bases from V and 8 bases from J; bases unmatched to any gene: 10. The V gene's germline CDR1 is SGHDT and CDR2 YYEEEE. This CDR3 comprises 15 residues. CDR3 region: CASSRIDRGDEKLFF. The DNA of the CDR3 is TGTGCCAGCAGCCGGATAGACAGGGGCGACGAAAAACTGTTTTTT. The full variable domain, in which reference TRBV5-6 and TRBJ1-4 provide the parts outside the CDR3, is DAGVTQSPTHLIKTRGQQVTLRCSPKSGHDTVSWYQQALGQGPQFIFQYYEEEERQRGNFPDRFSGHQFPNYSSELNVNALLLGDSALYLCASSRIDRGDEKLFFGSGTQLSVL.

This CDR3 reads CASSETSANTDTQYF. Written as DNA, the CDR3 is TGTGCCAGCAGCGAGACTAGCGCAAACACAGATACGCAGTATTTT. This sequence joins TRBV7-2 and TRBJ2-3; 8 bases are shared with TRBD2. The V gene end was trimmed by 5 bases and the J gene end by 2 bases; junction bases not matched to a gene: 6. The CDR3 totals 15 residues. Germline CDR1 is SGHTA and CDR2 is FQGNSA.

The chain couples TRBV10-3 to TRBJ2-5; 9 bases are shared with TRBD1. Germline V lookup: CDR1 ENHRY, CDR2 SYGVKD. The trim removed 8 bases at V and 5 bases at J, leaving 6 bases unmatched. This CDR3 is built from 13 residues. CDR3 DNA sequence: TGTGCCATCCGGGACAGGGTTGGGGAGACCCAGTACTTC. This encodes CAIRDRVGETQYF.

The chain has TRBV28 and TRBJ1-1, with unresolved D. The CDR3 is 11 amino acids. Germline V CDR1 and CDR2: MDHEN, SYDVKM. The V end was cut by 7 bases, the J end by 3 bases, with 6 bases between. In DNA form, the CDR3 reads TGTGCCAGCATTTTGTACACTGAAGCTTTCTTT. It codes for CASILYTEAFF.

The genes are TRBV18 and TRBJ1-2, with 8 nucleotides matching TRBD1. The length of the CDR3 is 16 residues. Germline V gene sequence: CDR1 KGHSH, CDR2 LQKENI. Losses at the gene ends were 3 bases for V and 5 bases for J; bases not matched to a gene: 11. CDR3 region: CASSPLPDRELYGYTF. CDR3 sequence (DNA): TGTGCCAGCTCACCTCTTCCGGACAGGGAATTATATGGCTACACCTTC. The variable domain in full, completed from reference TRBV18 and TRBJ1-2, reads NAGVMQNPRHLVRRRGQEARLRCSPMKGHSHVYWYRQLPEEGLKFMVYLQKENIIDESGMPKERFSAEFPKEGPSILRIQQVVRGDSAAYFCASSPLPDRELYGYTFGSGTRLTVV.

This clonotype was seen ten or more times. The chain combines TRBV4-2 with TRBJ1-5; the D is unclear. The CDR3 loop spans 15 amino acids. Trimming pared 2 bases from V and 0 bases from J, leaving 8 bases between. From germline, CDR1 is LGHNA and CDR2 YNFKEQ. Here the CDR3 reads CASSQMGNSNQPQHF. CDR3 sequence (DNA): TGTGCCAGCAGCCAAATGGGGAATAGCAATCAGCCCCAGCATTTT.

The gene calls are TRBV20-1 and TRBJ2-3, with 7 nucleotides matching TRBD2. V shed 5 bases and J 2 bases; nucleotides not matched to a gene: 10. Germline V gene sequence: CDR1 DFQATT, CDR2 SNEGSKA (reference sequence). The CDR3 covers 15 residues. The CDR3 is CSAPKRGWDTDTQYF. The CDR3 DNA is TGCAGTGCTCCCAAGCGGGGTTGGGACACAGATACGCAGTATTTT.

This clonotype was counted at least ten times. V and J are TRBV28 and TRBJ2-4, with D perhaps matching TRBD1 (6 bases). Per the germline V gene, CDR1 is MDHEN and CDR2 is SYDVKM. The V and J ends lost 6 bases and 2 bases respectively, with 8 bases between them. The CDR3 is made up of 13 amino acids. The CDR3 sequence is CASSTGTKNIQYF. CDR3 coding DNA: TGTGCCAGCAGCACAGGGACCAAAAACATTCAGTACTTC. Full variable domain (outside the CDR3, taken from reference TRBV28 and TRBJ2-4): DVKVTQSSRYLVKRTGEKVFLECVQDMDHENMFWYRQDPGLGLRLIYFSYDVKMKEKGDIPEGYSVSREKKERFSLILESASTNQTSMYLCASSTGTKNIQYFGAGTRLSVL.

This rearrangement joins TRBV7-9 to TRBJ2-2; maybe TRBD1 (6 bases). The V gene's germline CDR1 is SEHNR and CDR2 FQNEAQ (reference sequence). With 5 bases removed from V and 3 bases from J, the gap between germline ends came to 16 bases. This CDR3 has 16 residues. CDR3 coding DNA: TGTGCCAGCAGCCACGAGGCTACAGGGTACACCGGGGAGCTGTTTTTT. It yields the protein CASSHEATGYTGELFF.

The chain carries TRBV20-1 and TRBJ2-6; D may be TRBD1 (5 bases). Germline V gene sequence: CDR1 DFQATT, CDR2 SNEGSKA (reference sequence). The ends were cut back, 6 bases at V and 2 bases at J, with 8 bases in the middle. The CDR3 runs 13 residues. The CDR3 DNA reads TGCAGTGCCCAGACAGCTGGGGCCAACGTCCTGACTTTC. This gives the protein CSAQTAGANVLTF.

The chain recombines TRBV5-4 with TRBJ2-3; tentative D call: TRBD1 (6 bases). Trimming took off 4 bases at V and 3 bases at J, with 15 bases between the two ends. Germline-derived CDR1 and CDR2 are SGHNT and YYREEE (reference sequence). The CDR3 loop spans 15 amino acids. The CDR3 reads CASSPGQRGTDTQYF. The CDR3 nucleotides are TGTGCCAGCAGCCCTGGACAGAGGGGGACAGATACGCAGTATTTT.

The V gene is TRBV9, the J gene TRBJ2-3, with D possibly being TRBD2 (6 bases). Deletions cut 4 bases from V and 2 bases from J, with 17 bases between. Germline V gene lookup returns CDR1 SGDLS and CDR2 YYNGEE. CDR3 length equals 16 residues. CDR3 sequence: CASSPLAGSVTDTQYF. In DNA, the CDR3 is TGTGCCAGCAGCCCCCTTGCGGGGTCTGTCACAGATACGCAGTATTTT.

The genes are TRBV9 and TRBJ2-3, with D possibly matching TRBD2 (5 bases). Trimming pared 7 bases from V and 6 bases from J, leaving 12 bases between. CDR1 and CDR2 (germline): SGDLS, YYNGEE. The CDR3 totals 12 residues. The CDR3 DNA reads as TGTGCCAGCGCTGTACGCGGGGATACGCAGTATTTT. Its protein product is CASAVRGDTQYF.

V gene TRBV5-6 combines with J gene TRBJ2-1; TRBD1 agrees at 9 bases. Unmatched junction bases numbered 6, after V lost 2 bases and J lost 3 bases. The CDR3 spans 16 residues. The germline V gene encodes CDR1 SGHDT and CDR2 YYEEEE. The chain's CDR3 is CASSLPGQGVYNEQFF. The CDR3 nucleotides are TGTGCCAGCAGCTTACCGGGACAGGGAGTCTACAATGAGCAGTTCTTC.

In its sample, this clonotype was seen a few times. The chain joins TRBV12-3 or TRBV12-4 to TRBJ2-6, with D possibly being TRBD1 or TRBD2 (5 bases each). The CDR3 totals 15 residues. Trimming stripped 7 bases from V and 2 bases from J, with 12 bases between. In DNA, the CDR3 is TGTGCCAGCAACGGGGCAGGCGCTGGGGCCAACGTCCTGACTTTC. It is translated as CASNGAGAGANVLTF.

V and J are TRBV28 and TRBJ2-7; D is unclear. There are 11 residues in the CDR3. CDR1 and CDR2 (germline): MDHEN, SYDVKM. Trimming shortened V by 8 bases and J by 3 bases, and 8 bases separated the two germline ends. In nucleotides, the CDR3 is TGTGCCAGCTCCGTCGGCTACGAGCAGTACTTC. It is translated as CASSVGYEQYF.

This clonotype was recorded at least ten times. The chain joins TRBV5-1 to TRBJ2-7; 9 bases align to TRBD2. The CDR3 loop spans 16 amino acids. With 3 bases clipped from V and 3 bases from J, the junction kept 10 bases outside the gene matches. CDR1 is SGHRS and CDR2 is YFSETQ in the germline V gene. The CDR3 bases are TGCGCCAGCAGCTCAGGGCCGGGACTAGCTATCTACGAGCAGTACTTC. This encodes CASSSGPGLAIYEQYF.

In its sample, this clonotype was seen a few times. The chain recombines TRBV18 with TRBJ1-1; unclear D gene. The CDR3 covers 13 residues. The V and J ends lost 4 bases and 6 bases respectively, with 12 bases between them. In germline, CDR1 is KGHSH, CDR2 LQKENI. The CDR3 region has the DNA TGTGCCAGCTCACAAGCTGTCGGGGCTGAAGCTTTCTTT. It translates to CASSQAVGAEAFF.

This rearrangement joins TRBV11-2 to TRBJ2-7; 9 bases are a match to TRBD1. The CDR3 is 14 amino acids. V was pared by 4 bases and J by 3 bases, with 4 bases of the junction left unmatched. From germline, CDR1 is SGHAT and CDR2 FQNNGV. The CDR3 spells CASSSTGGGYEQYF. The CDR3 DNA sequence: TGTGCCAGCAGCTCGACAGGGGGGGGCTACGAGCAGTACTTC.

The chain has TRBV5-4 and TRBJ1-4; unclear D gene. V shed 4 bases and J shed 4 bases, with 14 bases lying between them. This CDR3 has 15 residues. Germline CDR1 is SGHNT and CDR2 is YYREEE (reference sequence). DNA for the CDR3: TGTGCCAGCAGCCCCTGGTCAAATCTTAATGAAAAACTGTTTTTT. Residues: CASSPWSNLNEKLFF.